What follows is one T cell receptor beta chain and its context. What it binds is unknown. ViraFEST assay sequencing came after antigen-specific CD4+ T cells were expanded with viral peptide pools. The culture ran for roughly ten days before CD4+ T cells were isolated. PCR showed that the person got SARS-CoV-2 infection at some point between March and December 2020. Participants received two doses of either the BNT162b2 or mRNA-1273 vaccine. Researchers swapped half the medium for IL-2 medium on both days 3 and 7. The record originates from a study of vaccination effects on CD4 cells after COVID-19. Study-level information: Post-vaccination samples were obtained at early and late time points from three convalescent patients. Study results and caveats: Marked contraction was observed in infection-induced and vaccine-induced clones late after vaccination.

Profiled with immunoSEQ multiplex PCR; TCRdb holds only in-frame clones, not every one. In the table there are around 15,000 clones, just over 75% of which are singletons. CDR1 and CDR2 from the germline V gene are SGHNT and YENEEA. The CDR3 loop spans 12 amino acids. Trimming left V 6 bases short and J 4 bases short, with 9 bases between. This clonotype originated in a human donor who had a prior SARS-CoV-2 infection. The sequencing here drew on CD4+ T cells from PBMCs cultured with SARS-CoV-2 spike peptides, taken after COVID-19 vaccination. The chain couples TRBV11-3 to TRBJ1-1; D is undetermined. CDR3 DNA sequence: TGTGCCAGCAGAAAGGGATCCACTGAAGCTTTCTTT. Protein sequence: CASRKGSTEAFF.